The 29 T cell receptor beta chains reported below all come from one sample, sequenced in a study of blood T cell repertoires in COVID-19. The data were produced by immunoSEQ multiplex PCR, yet TCRdb's version contains in-frame clones alone and is incomplete. The sample includes more than 300,000 clones, more than 70% seen only once; the top ten take more than 9%. Source material: peripheral blood. The origin of the receptors is a woman between 25 and 40 years old with COVID-19, enrolled during active disease.

The chain joins TRBV25-1 to TRBJ1-5; D unresolved. The V end lost 6 bases, the J end lost 3 bases, and 12 bases lay between the germline ends. This CDR3 has 14 residues. Germline CDR1 and CDR2: MGHDK and SYGVNS. CDR3 sequence reads: CASSTLGNNQPQHF. The CDR3 nucleotides are TGTGCCAGCAGCACACTCGGGAACAATCAGCCCCAGCATTTT.

V gene TRBV28 combines with J gene TRBJ1-6; D may be TRBD1 (6 bases). Looked up from germline, CDR1 is MDHEN and CDR2 is SYDVKM. The V and J ends lost 2 bases and 9 bases respectively, with 11 bases between them. The CDR3 covers 14 residues. CDR3 sequence reads: CASSLRTESSPLHF. CDR3 DNA sequence: TGTGCCAGCAGTTTACGGACAGAGAGTTCACCCCTCCACTTT.

CDR3 in amino acids: CASTPGAYEQYF. For the CDR3, the DNA is TGTGCCAGCACCCCAGGGGCCTACGAGCAGTACTTC. The chain couples TRBV2 to TRBJ2-7; weak D call: TRBD1 (6 bases). Germline V CDR1 and CDR2: SNHLY, FYNNEI. This CDR3 region has 12 residues. V shed 7 bases and J shed 2 bases, with 9 bases lying between them.

The chain combines TRBV27 with TRBJ2-7; 7 bases map to TRBD1. The CDR3 spans 11 residues. V shed 11 bases, J shed 1 base, and the junction held 2 bases outside the gene matches. Germline assignment: CDR1 MNHEY and CDR2 SMNVEV (reference sequence). In DNA, the CDR3 is TGTGCCGGACAGGAATCCTACGAGCAGTACTTC. It encodes CAGQESYEQYF.

The chain couples TRBV6-5 to TRBJ1-6; 11 bases fit TRBD1. CDR3 length: 15 amino acids. Trimming at V came to 7 bases and at J to 7 bases, leaving 6 bases not matched to a gene. The germline V gene encodes CDR1 MNHEY and CDR2 SVGAGI. The DNA of the CDR3 is TGTGCCAGCACCAAAGGGACAGGGGGAAATTCACCCCTCCACTTT. This codes for CASTKGTGGNSPLHF.

The chain combines TRBV9 with TRBJ2-1; D gene uncertain. V was cut by 2 bases and J by 5 bases, with 8 bases left in between. Germline loops: CDR1 SGDLS, CDR2 YYNGEE. The CDR3 totals 13 residues. CDR3 region: CASSVSEHNEQFF. The CDR3, as DNA: TGTGCCAGCAGCGTCAGCGAACACAATGAGCAGTTCTTC.

The table lists this clone with a count of one. V usage is TRBV5-1 and J usage is TRBJ2-7; TRBD1 might be the D (6 bases). CDR1 and CDR2 (germline): SGHRS, YFSETQ. Trimming removed 0 bases at V and 0 bases at J, with 10 bases between. This CDR3 contains 15 residues. The CDR3 sequence: CASSLGGTSSYEQYF. The CDR3 nucleotides are TGCGCCAGCAGCTTGGGAGGGACAAGCTCCTACGAGCAGTACTTC.

The chain carries TRBV7-9 and TRBJ2-7, with D hard to call. Germline lookup yields CDR1 SEHNR and CDR2 FQNEAQ (reference sequence). The CDR3 sequence is 14 residues long. V was cut by 1 base and J by 3 bases, with 10 bases left in between. CDR3 nucleotides: TGTGCCAGCAGCTTAGTCGGTTTCGGCTACGAGCAGTACTTC. Translated: CASSLVGFGYEQYF.

The chain uses TRBV6-1 and TRBJ2-7; D gene unclear. Germline-derived CDR1 and CDR2 are MNHNS and SASEGT. V was clipped by 2 bases and J by 2 bases, with 7 bases between them. The length of the CDR3 is 13 residues. CDR3 region: CASSEYRTYEQYF. In nucleotides, the CDR3 is TGTGCCAGCAGTGAATACAGAACCTACGAGCAGTACTTC.

This chain joins TRBV6-2 or TRBV6-3 and TRBJ2-7; 10 bases align to TRBD2. Germline trimming cut 2 bases from V and 5 bases from J; bases unmatched to any gene: 9. The CDR3 covers 16 residues. In germline, CDR1 is MNHEY, CDR2 SVGEGT. In DNA, the CDR3 is TGTGCCAGCAGTTACCCTTTACTAGCGGGAAATGACGAGCAGTACTTC. It encodes CASSYPLLAGNDEQYF.

The CDR3 sequence: CASSLVEAGDEQFF. The CDR3 bases are TGCGCCAGCAGCTTGGTTGAGGCAGGGGATGAGCAGTTCTTC. The chain carries TRBV5-1 and TRBJ2-1; TRBD1 is a possible D gene (6 bases). Germline V gene lookup returns CDR1 SGHRS and CDR2 YFSETQ. Trimming stripped 0 bases from V and 8 bases from J, with 12 bases between. The CDR3 covers 14 residues.

This clone was seen once. The rearrangement uses TRBV2 and TRBJ1-1; TRBD1 matches at 7 bases. After removal of 6 bases from V and 3 bases from J, the junction contained 10 bases not matched to a gene. The CDR3 contains 15 residues. CDR1 is SNHLY, CDR2 FYNNEI, per germline. CDR3 DNA: TGTGCCAGCAGGGGGGACAGCGCTCGGGACACTGAAGCTTTCTTT. Protein sequence: CASRGDSARDTEAFF.

The chain couples TRBV5-1 to TRBJ2-5; 11 nucleotides align to TRBD2. The CDR3 is 16 residues long. In germline, CDR1 is SGHRS, CDR2 YFSETQ. After removal of 0 bases from V and 6 bases from J, the junction contained 7 bases not matched to a gene. CDR3 residues: CASSLDSLAGAQTQYF. CDR3 in DNA: TGCGCCAGCAGCTTGGATTCACTAGCGGGAGCGCAGACCCAGTACTTC.

The chain is built from TRBV28 and TRBJ1-1; 7 nucleotides line up with TRBD1. This CDR3 region has 16 residues. Germline V CDR1 and CDR2: MDHEN, SYDVKM. V lost 7 bases, J lost 1 base, and 12 bases stayed unmatched. The CDR3 protein is CASNAGGDPGNTEAFF. The CDR3 DNA sequence: TGTGCCAGCAACGCAGGGGGAGACCCGGGGAACACTGAAGCTTTCTTT.

The rearrangement joins TRBV7-5 to TRBJ2-4; whether TRBD2, the table's D call, matches the DNA was not checked. TRBV7-5 is a listed pseudogene. This CDR3 is 14 amino acids long. CDR3 coding DNA: TGTGCCAGAAGCTCCCCCGGGACCAAAAACATTCAGTACTTC. Its protein is CARSSPGTKNIQYF.

This clone appeared once. Other DNA sequences in this specimen translate into the identical CDR3. The genes are TRBV28 and TRBJ2-3; perhaps TRBD2 as D (6 bases). V lost 2 bases to trimming and J lost 0 bases, with 6 bases between them. Germline V gives CDR1 MDHEN, CDR2 SYDVKM. The CDR3 runs to 14 residues. CDR3 coding DNA: TGTGCCAGCAGTTTAAGCGGGAGCACAGATACGCAGTATTTT. Its translation: CASSLSGSTDTQYF.

The chain carries TRBV5-4 and TRBJ2-1, with 7 positions matching TRBD2. Germline V gives CDR1 SGHNT, CDR2 YYREEE (reference sequence). CDR3 size: 19 residues. V shed 0 bases, J shed 8 bases, and the junction held 20 bases outside the gene matches. In DNA, the CDR3 is TGTGCCAGCAGCTTGGTAGGGCGGCCGCGGGGGAATAAAGACGATGAGCAGTTCTTC. Translating gives CASSLVGRPRGNKDDEQFF. Supplemented by reference TRBV5-4 and TRBJ2-1, the full variable domain reads ETGVTQSPTHLIKTRGQQVTLRCSSQSGHNTVSWYQQALGQGPQFIFQYYREEENGRGNFPPRFSGLQFPNYSSELNVNALELDDSALYLCASSLVGRPRGNKDDEQFFGPGTRLTVL.

This clone showed up just a few times. This sequence joins TRBV7-9 and TRBJ1-2, with D possibly TRBD1 on 5 matching bases. The CDR3 runs 15 residues. Germline assignment: CDR1 SEHNR and CDR2 FQNEAQ (reference sequence). V lost 5 bases, J lost 2 bases, and 15 bases lay in between. The CDR3 coding sequence is TGTGCCAGCAGCCCAGCCCAGGGTATGAACTATGGCTACACCTTC. This encodes CASSPAQGMNYGYTF. Drawing the rest from reference TRBV7-9 and TRBJ1-2, the complete variable domain is DTGVSQNPRHKITKRGQNVTFRCDPISEHNRLYWYRQTLGQGPEFLTYFQNEAQLEKSRLLSDRFSAERPKGSFSTLEIQRTEQGDSAMYLCASSPAQGMNYGYTFGSGTRLTVV.

This sequence joins TRBV28 and TRBJ1-2; TRBD1 is a possible D gene (6 bases). Looked up from germline, CDR1 is MDHEN and CDR2 is SYDVKM. This CDR3 is 13 amino acids long. V lost 5 bases, J lost 5 bases, and 12 bases lay in between. The CDR3 loop is CASSGQSLYGYTF. For the CDR3, the DNA is TGTGCCAGCAGTGGACAGAGTCTGTATGGCTACACCTTC.

The genes are TRBV19 and TRBJ1-5; D perhaps matches TRBD1 (5 bases). Trimming cost V 11 bases and J 0 bases, with 17 bases left between them. This CDR3 is 15 amino acids long. Looked up from germline, CDR1 is LNHDA and CDR2 is SQIVND (reference sequence). Here the CDR3 DNA reads TGTGCCTCAACCCCGACAGAACTTAGCAATCAGCCCCAGCATTTT. Amino acids: CASTPTELSNQPQHF.

The chain links TRBV7-9 to TRBJ1-2, with 10 bases fitting TRBD1. V trimming: 7 bases; J trimming: 8 bases; junction bases outside the gene matches: 10. CDR3 length: 14 residues. CDR1 is SEHNR and CDR2 is FQNEAQ in the germline V gene (reference sequence). CDR3 sequence reads: CASTSGTGVRGYTF. The CDR3 DNA reads as TGTGCCAGCACCTCTGGGACAGGGGTTAGGGGCTACACCTTC.

This chain joins TRBV4-1 and TRBJ2-7, with a possible D match to TRBD2 (5 bases). V was trimmed by 0 bases and J by 0 bases, leaving 15 bases between them. CDR3 length: 17 amino acids. Germline-derived CDR1 and CDR2 are MGHRA and YSYEKL. CDR3 in amino acids: CASSQEAALGYSYEQYF. For the CDR3, the DNA is TGCGCCAGCAGCCAAGAAGCGGCCTTGGGATACTCCTACGAGCAGTACTTC.

This clone was counted once. The chain combines TRBV3-1 (or the pseudogene TRBV3-2) with TRBJ1-5; TRBD1 agrees at 9 bases. Per germline, CDR1 LGHDT and CDR2 YNNKEL (reference sequence). The CDR3 length is 18 residues. Trimming cost V 2 bases and J 5 bases; bases outside gene matches: 13. In DNA, the CDR3 is TGTGCCAGCAGCCAATGGATGGGGGGACAGGGTTCCCATCAGCCCCAGCATTTT. Translating gives CASSQWMGGQGSHQPQHF.

The chain carries TRBV10-2 and TRBJ2-3; no firm D call. V lost 10 bases to trimming and J lost 4 bases, with 9 bases between them. The CDR3 is 11 residues long. CDR1 and CDR2 from the germline V gene are WSHSY and SAAADI. CDR3 in amino acids: CATAQADTQYF. DNA for the CDR3: TGCGCCACCGCCCAGGCAGATACGCAGTATTTT.

In this sample, this clone turned up many times. The chain combines TRBV30 with TRBJ1-1; the D gene is possibly TRBD1 (6 bases). This CDR3 is built from 15 residues. V was cut by 0 bases and J by 1 base, with 12 bases left in between. Germline assignment: CDR1 GTSNPN and CDR2 SVGIG (reference sequence). The DNA of the CDR3 is TGTGCCTGGAGTGTACAGGGAACGAGGAACACTGAAGCTTTCTTT. The encoded protein is CAWSVQGTRNTEAFF.

The chain couples TRBV2 to TRBJ2-2, with TRBD2 matching over 8 bases. Unmatched junction bases numbered 6, after V lost 5 bases and J lost 4 bases. Germline assignment: CDR1 SNHLY and CDR2 FYNNEI. The CDR3 extends over 15 amino acids. Here the CDR3 reads CASSKLAGSTGELFF. CDR3 in DNA: TGTGCCAGCAGTAAGTTAGCGGGATCCACCGGGGAGCTGTTTTTT.

This clone was counted once. Distinct nucleotide sequences in the sample also encode this CDR3. This rearrangement joins TRBV6-1 to TRBJ2-7, with no clear D. V was pared by 0 bases and J by 3 bases, with 9 bases between. Germline V gene sequence: CDR1 MNHNS, CDR2 SASEGT. The CDR3 runs 14 residues. CDR3 region: CASSEAQGDYEQYF. The CDR3, as DNA: TGTGCCAGCAGTGAAGCGCAAGGAGACTACGAGCAGTACTTC.

The chain combines TRBV7-2 with TRBJ2-7; no definite D call. V was pared by 5 bases and J by 4 bases, with 15 bases between. Germline-derived CDR1 and CDR2 are SGHTA and FQGNSA. The CDR3 has 14 amino acids. The CDR3 loop reads CASSPGAGWYEQYF. The CDR3 DNA follows: TGTGCCAGCAGCCCCGGCGCCGGGTGGTACGAGCAGTACTTC. Combining the CDR3 with reference TRBV7-2 and TRBJ2-7 gives the whole variable domain GAGVSQSPSNKVTEKGKDVELRCDPISGHTALYWYRQSLGQGLEFLIYFQGNSAPDKSGLPSDRFSAERTGGSVSTLTIQRTQQEDSAVYLCASSPGAGWYEQYFGPGTRLTVT.

V is TRBV6-5 and J is TRBJ1-5, with 8 bases fitting TRBD1. The CDR3 runs to 15 residues. Germline assignment: CDR1 MNHEY and CDR2 SVGAGI. J gave up 1 base and V 6 bases, and 5 bases lay outside the gene matches. The DNA of the CDR3 is TGTGCCAGCAGCCAAACAGGGGGAAGCAATCAGCCCCAGCATTTT. Translating it yields CASSQTGGSNQPQHF.